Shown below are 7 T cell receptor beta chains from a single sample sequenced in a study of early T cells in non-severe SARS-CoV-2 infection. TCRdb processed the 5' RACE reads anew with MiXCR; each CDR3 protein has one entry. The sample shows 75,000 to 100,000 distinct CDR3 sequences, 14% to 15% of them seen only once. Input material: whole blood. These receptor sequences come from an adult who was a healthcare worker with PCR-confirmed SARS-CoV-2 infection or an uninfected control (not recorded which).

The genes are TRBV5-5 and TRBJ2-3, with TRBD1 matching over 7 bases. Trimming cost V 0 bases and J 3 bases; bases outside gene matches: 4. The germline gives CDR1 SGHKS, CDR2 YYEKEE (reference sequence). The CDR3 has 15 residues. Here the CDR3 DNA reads TGTGCCAGCAGCTTGGTGGCAGGGGGAACAGATACGCAGTATTTT. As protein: CASSLVAGGTDTQYF.

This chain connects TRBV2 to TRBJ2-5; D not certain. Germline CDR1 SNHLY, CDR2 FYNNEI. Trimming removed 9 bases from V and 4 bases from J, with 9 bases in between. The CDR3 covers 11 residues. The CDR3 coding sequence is TGTGCCAGGAGTTCCGGAGAGACCCAGTACTTC. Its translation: CARSSGETQYF. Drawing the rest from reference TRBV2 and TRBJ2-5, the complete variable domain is EPEVTQTPSHQVTQMGQEVILRCVPISNHLYFYWYRQILGQKVEFLVSFYNNEISEKSEIFDDQFSVERPDGSNFTLKIRSTKLEDSAMYFCARSSGETQYFGPGTRLLVL.

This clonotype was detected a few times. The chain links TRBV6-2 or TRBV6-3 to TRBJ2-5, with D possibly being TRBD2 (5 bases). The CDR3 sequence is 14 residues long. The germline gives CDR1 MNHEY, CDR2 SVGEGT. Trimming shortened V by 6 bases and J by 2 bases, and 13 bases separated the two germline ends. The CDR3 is CASSRFEGQETQYF. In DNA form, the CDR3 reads TGTGCCAGCAGCCGATTTGAGGGACAAGAGACCCAGTACTTC.

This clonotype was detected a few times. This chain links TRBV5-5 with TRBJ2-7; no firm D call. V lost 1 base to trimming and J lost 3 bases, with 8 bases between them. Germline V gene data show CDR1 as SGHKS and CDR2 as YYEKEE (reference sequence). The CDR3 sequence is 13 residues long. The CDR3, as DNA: TGTGCCAGCAGCTTGTCTAACTACTACGAGCAGTACTTC. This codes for CASSLSNYYEQYF. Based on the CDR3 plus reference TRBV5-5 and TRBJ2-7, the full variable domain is DAGVTQSPTHLIKTRGQQVTLRCSPISGHKSVSWYQQVLGQGPQFIFQYYEKEERGRGNFPDRFSARQFPNYSSELNVNALLLGDSALYLCASSLSNYYEQYFGPGTRLTVT.

CDR3 sequence reads: CAWSPGGVGTDTQYF. The CDR3 DNA follows: TGTGCCTGGAGCCCGGGAGGGGTAGGCACAGATACGCAGTATTTT. The V call is TRBV30, the J call TRBJ2-3, with TRBD2 matching over 8 bases. Germline V gene sequence: CDR1 GTSNPN, CDR2 SVGIG (reference sequence). The CDR3 totals 15 residues. V shed 3 bases, J shed 1 base, and the junction held 6 bases outside the gene matches.

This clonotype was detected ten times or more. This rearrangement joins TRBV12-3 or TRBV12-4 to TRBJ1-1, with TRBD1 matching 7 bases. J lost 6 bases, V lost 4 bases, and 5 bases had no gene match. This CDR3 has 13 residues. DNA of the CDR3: TGTGCCAGCAGTTATCACCAGGGGGCTGAAGCTTTCTTT. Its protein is CASSYHQGAEAFF.

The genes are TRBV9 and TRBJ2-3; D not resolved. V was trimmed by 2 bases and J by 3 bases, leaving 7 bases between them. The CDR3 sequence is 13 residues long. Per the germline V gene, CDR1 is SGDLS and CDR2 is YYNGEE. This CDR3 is CASSVVGTDTQYF. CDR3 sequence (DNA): TGTGCCAGCAGCGTCGTAGGAACAGATACGCAGTATTTT.